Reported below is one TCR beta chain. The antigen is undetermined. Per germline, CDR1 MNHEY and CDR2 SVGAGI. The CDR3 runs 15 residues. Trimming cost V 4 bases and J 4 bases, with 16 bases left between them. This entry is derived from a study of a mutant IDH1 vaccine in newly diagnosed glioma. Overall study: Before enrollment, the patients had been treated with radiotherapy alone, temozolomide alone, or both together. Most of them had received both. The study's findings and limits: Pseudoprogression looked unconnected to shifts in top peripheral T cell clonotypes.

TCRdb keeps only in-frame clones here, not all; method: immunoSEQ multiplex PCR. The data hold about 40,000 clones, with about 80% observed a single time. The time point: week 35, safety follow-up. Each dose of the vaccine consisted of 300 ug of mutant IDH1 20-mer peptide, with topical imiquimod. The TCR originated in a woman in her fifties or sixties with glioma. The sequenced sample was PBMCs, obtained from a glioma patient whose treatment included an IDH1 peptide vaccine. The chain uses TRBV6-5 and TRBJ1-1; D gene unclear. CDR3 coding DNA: TGTGCCAGCAGTTCCTACTGGGGTGGTATCACTGAAGCTTTCTTT. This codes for CASSSYWGGITEAFF.